The 2 T cell receptor beta chains below come from one sample, sequenced in a study of blood T cell repertoires in COVID-19. Here immunoSEQ multiplex PCR was the method, and the copy in TCRdb shows in-frame clones only, minus some. This sample has some 300,000 clones, with about 90% found just once. The sequencing input was PBMCs or T cells enriched from blood (not recorded which). Every receptor here comes from a woman aged 25 to 39 who had recovered from COVID-19.

The genes are TRBV28 and TRBJ1-2; 9 nucleotides align to TRBD1. Germline CDR1 reads MDHEN; CDR2 reads SYDVKM. V lost 9 bases and J lost 9; bases outside the gene matches: 11. This CDR3 has 13 amino acids. DNA of the CDR3: TGTGCCAGTGGGACAGGGCCATGGGGAAGCTACACCTTC. Translating it yields CASGTGPWGSYTF.

The chain carries TRBV5-4 and TRBJ1-2, with a weak D call TRBD1 (6 bases). Trimming removed 4 bases from V and 7 bases from J, with 14 bases in between. CDR3 length: 13 residues. Germline CDR1 SGHNT, CDR2 YYREEE (reference sequence). The CDR3 loop reads CASSPDRVGGYTF. In DNA form, the CDR3 reads TGTGCCAGCAGCCCGGACAGAGTAGGTGGCTACACCTTC.